This TCR beta chain is from a study of blood T cell repertoires in COVID-19. Study in general: Samples of COVID-19 (acute and convalescent) were obtained from the United States, Italy and Spain. Nucleic acid was either cDNA or gDNA, and it came from T cells, B-cell-depleted T cells, or PBMCs.

The sample holds one count of this clone. Only in-frame clones appear in the TCRdb table, and some are missing; sequencing was by immunoSEQ multiplex PCR. The data contain under 400,000 clones, 70% to 90% of them singletons. Germline V lookup: CDR1 KGHSH, CDR2 LQKENI. The CDR3 totals 14 residues. The V end lost 6 bases, the J end lost 0 bases, and 9 bases lay between the germline ends. The sequence was obtained from a woman aged 25 to 45 with COVID-19, enrolled during active disease. Sequenced: peripheral blood. The rearrangement uses TRBV18 and TRBJ1-3; D gene unclear. In nucleotides, the CDR3 is TGTGCCAGCTCTCAGCAGGCCTCTGGAAACACCATATATTTT. Translation: CASSQQASGNTIYF.